Sequencing of this TCR beta chain was carried out in a study of blood T cell repertoires in COVID-19. J lost 13 bases, V lost 0 bases, and 9 bases had no gene match. Germline V lookup: CDR1 LGHNA, CDR2 YSLEER. The CDR3 is 15 amino acids. Sequencing was performed with immunoSEQ multiplex PCR; in TCRdb, only in-frame clones are kept and a portion is missing. The sample has 200,000 to 250,000 clones, 70% to 85% seen once. Sequenced: PBMCs or T cells enriched from blood (not recorded which). V gene TRBV4-3 combines with J gene TRBJ1-6; 7 bases fit TRBD1. This TCR came from an older woman who had recovered from COVID-19. The CDR3 loop reads CASSQDQGVLWPLHF. The DNA of the CDR3 is TGCGCCAGCAGCCAAGATCAGGGGGTTCTCTGGCCCCTCCACTTT.